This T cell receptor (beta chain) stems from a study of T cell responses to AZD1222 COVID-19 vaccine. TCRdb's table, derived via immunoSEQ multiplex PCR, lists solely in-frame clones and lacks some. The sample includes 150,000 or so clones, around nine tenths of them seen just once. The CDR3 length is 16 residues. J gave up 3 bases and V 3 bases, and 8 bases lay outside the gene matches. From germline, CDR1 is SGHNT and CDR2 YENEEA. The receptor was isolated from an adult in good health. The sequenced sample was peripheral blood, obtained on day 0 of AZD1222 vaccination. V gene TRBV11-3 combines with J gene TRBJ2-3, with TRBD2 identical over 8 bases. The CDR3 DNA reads TGTGCCAGCAGCTTCAAGATCGGGGGGGGGACAGATACGCAGTATTTT. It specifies CASSFKIGGGTDTQYF.